The clone carrying this T cell receptor (beta chain) was detected once. Antigen specificity is unknown. This sample was included in a study of cytomegalovirus exposure and HLA in healthy donors. Amplification used 60 Vbeta primers and 13 Jbeta primers. Sequencing was performed with immunoSEQ multiplex PCR; in TCRdb, only in-frame clones are kept and a portion is missing. The data show approximately 190,000 clones, 70% to 80% seen once. Study-level results: Within an earlier analysis, most TCR beta V segments proved productive either about 90% or about 30% of the time.

The TCR originated in a woman aged 25 to 45 in good health and CMV-seropositive. Sequenced: PBMCs.

CDR3 sequence: CASRRLAGSTGELFF. The CDR3 DNA follows: TGTGCCAGCAGACGTCTTGCAGGGTCCACCGGGGAGCTGTTTTTT. The chain links TRBV5-4 to TRBJ2-2; a weak D match, TRBD1 (5 bases). This CDR3 comprises 15 residues. Germline V lookup: CDR1 SGHNT, CDR2 YYREEE (reference sequence). Deletions cut 5 bases from V and 4 bases from J, with 15 bases between.